This T cell receptor (beta chain) was retrieved from a study of patients and donors after allogeneic stem cell transplantation (dated by TCRdb to about 2020). The library came from RT-PCR. These reads were obtained on a NextSeq 550. TCRdb applied fastp at Q25 and MiXCR to the public reads, then kept only in-frame beta chains. Every distinct CDR3 protein forms one entry, paired with its most common genes and DNA. Counted in this sample were 150,000 to 250,000 distinct CDR3 sequences; approximately 41% of them appeared once. The leading ten clones occupy about 35% of the sample. The germline V gene specifies SQVTM as CDR1 and ANQGSEA as CDR2. Its CDR3 holds 16 amino acids, cysteine through phenylalanine. Only CDR3 DNA remains: 48 bases, in frame from the first base. V sheds 6 bases and J sheds 0 bases, leaving 18 bases between their ends. This clonotype was counted a few times. Its recognized antigen is unknown. Per-nucleotide qualities are absent, and no much larger clonotype sits a single base away.

Sequenced input: blood, either unsorted or a sorted T cell fraction (not recorded which). The receptor's source is a human donor who was either an allogeneic HSCT recipient or a stem cell or donor lymphocyte infusion donor (not recorded which). It is not recorded whose cells these are; they may come from a transplant donor. This sequence uses TRBV29-1 and TRBJ1-3, with TRBD1 tentatively as D gene (6 bases match). The CDR3 in this case is CSVVTGIGASGNTIYF. In nucleotides, the sequence is TGCAGCGTAGTTACAGGGATTGGGGCCTCTGGAAACACCATATATTTT. Full variable domain (CDR3 extended with the reference TRBV29-1 and TRBJ1-3 proteins): SAVISQKPSRDICQRGTSLTIQCQVDSQVTMMFWYRQQPGQSLTLIATANQGSEATYESGFVIDKFPISRPNLTFSTLTVSNMSPEDSSIYLCSVVTGIGASGNTIYFGEGSWLTVV.